This T cell receptor beta chain derives from a study of cytomegalovirus exposure and HLA in healthy donors. On this clone itself: Its antigen remains unknown.

Findings of the study overall: The authors excluded some V segments, including TRBV6-2 and TRBV6-3, as indistinguishable.

The PCR made use of 60 Vbeta and 13 Jbeta primers. Method: immunoSEQ multiplex PCR; TCRdb's copy keeps in-frame clones and lacks some. The sample's table shows about 200,000 clones. Trimming left V 4 bases short and J 2 bases short, with 3 bases between. In germline, CDR1 is MNHEY, CDR2 SMNVEV (reference sequence). This CDR3 has 11 amino acids. The TCR sequence derives from a woman aged 25 to 45 in good health and CMV-seropositive. The chain couples TRBV27 to TRBJ2-7, with D uncertain. Sequenced input: PBMCs. Here the CDR3 reads CASSSTYEQYF. The CDR3 DNA follows: TGTGCCAGCAGTTCCACCTACGAGCAGTACTTC.